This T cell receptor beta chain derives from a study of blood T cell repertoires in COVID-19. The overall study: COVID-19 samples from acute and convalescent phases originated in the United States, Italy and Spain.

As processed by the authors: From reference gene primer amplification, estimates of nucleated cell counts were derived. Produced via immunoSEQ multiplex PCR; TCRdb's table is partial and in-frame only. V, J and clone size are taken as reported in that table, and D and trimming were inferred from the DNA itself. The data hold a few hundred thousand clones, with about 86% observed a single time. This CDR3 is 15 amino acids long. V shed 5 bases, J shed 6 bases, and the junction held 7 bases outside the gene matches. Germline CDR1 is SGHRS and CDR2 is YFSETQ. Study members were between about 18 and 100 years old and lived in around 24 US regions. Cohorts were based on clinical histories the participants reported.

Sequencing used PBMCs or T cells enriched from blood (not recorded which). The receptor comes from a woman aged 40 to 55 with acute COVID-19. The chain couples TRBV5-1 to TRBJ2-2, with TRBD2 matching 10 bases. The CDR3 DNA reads TGCGCCAGCAGAATGGGGACTAGCGAATCCGGGGAGCTGTTTTTT. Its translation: CASRMGTSESGELFF.